This T cell receptor beta chain was profiled in a study of PD-1 blockade in classical Hodgkin lymphoma. Libraries were prepared by immunoSEQ multiplex PCR; TCRdb keeps only in-frame clonotypes and omits some of them. The sample records 10,000 or so clones, around four fifths being singletons. General study findings and limits: Newly diagnosed patients had diversity similar to the baseline diversity of complete responders. Lower baseline TCR diversity was reported for newly diagnosed patients than for healthy donors.

This CDR3 is 15 amino acids long. Germline V lookup: CDR1 MDHEN, CDR2 SYDVKM. J was trimmed by 7 bases and V by 5 bases; bases with no gene match: 8. About this clone: Its antigen is as yet unknown.

Time point of the sample: cycle 4 day 1 (C4D1), after less than 7 weeks of nivolumab. Every single patient, without exception, relapsed after autologous stem cell transplantation, and brentuximab vedotin exposure varied. Magnetic negative selection was used to purify CD4+ T cells from thawed PBMCs. The chain has TRBV28 and TRBJ1-6; 7 nucleotides line up with TRBD1. The source was CD4+ T cells from blood, collected before the fourth cycle of nivolumab. The TCR comes from a human donor with classical Hodgkin lymphoma. The CDR3 DNA reads TGTGCCAGCAGTCAGCAGGGGGGACAAAATTCACCCCTCCACTTT. It codes for CASSQQGGQNSPLHF.